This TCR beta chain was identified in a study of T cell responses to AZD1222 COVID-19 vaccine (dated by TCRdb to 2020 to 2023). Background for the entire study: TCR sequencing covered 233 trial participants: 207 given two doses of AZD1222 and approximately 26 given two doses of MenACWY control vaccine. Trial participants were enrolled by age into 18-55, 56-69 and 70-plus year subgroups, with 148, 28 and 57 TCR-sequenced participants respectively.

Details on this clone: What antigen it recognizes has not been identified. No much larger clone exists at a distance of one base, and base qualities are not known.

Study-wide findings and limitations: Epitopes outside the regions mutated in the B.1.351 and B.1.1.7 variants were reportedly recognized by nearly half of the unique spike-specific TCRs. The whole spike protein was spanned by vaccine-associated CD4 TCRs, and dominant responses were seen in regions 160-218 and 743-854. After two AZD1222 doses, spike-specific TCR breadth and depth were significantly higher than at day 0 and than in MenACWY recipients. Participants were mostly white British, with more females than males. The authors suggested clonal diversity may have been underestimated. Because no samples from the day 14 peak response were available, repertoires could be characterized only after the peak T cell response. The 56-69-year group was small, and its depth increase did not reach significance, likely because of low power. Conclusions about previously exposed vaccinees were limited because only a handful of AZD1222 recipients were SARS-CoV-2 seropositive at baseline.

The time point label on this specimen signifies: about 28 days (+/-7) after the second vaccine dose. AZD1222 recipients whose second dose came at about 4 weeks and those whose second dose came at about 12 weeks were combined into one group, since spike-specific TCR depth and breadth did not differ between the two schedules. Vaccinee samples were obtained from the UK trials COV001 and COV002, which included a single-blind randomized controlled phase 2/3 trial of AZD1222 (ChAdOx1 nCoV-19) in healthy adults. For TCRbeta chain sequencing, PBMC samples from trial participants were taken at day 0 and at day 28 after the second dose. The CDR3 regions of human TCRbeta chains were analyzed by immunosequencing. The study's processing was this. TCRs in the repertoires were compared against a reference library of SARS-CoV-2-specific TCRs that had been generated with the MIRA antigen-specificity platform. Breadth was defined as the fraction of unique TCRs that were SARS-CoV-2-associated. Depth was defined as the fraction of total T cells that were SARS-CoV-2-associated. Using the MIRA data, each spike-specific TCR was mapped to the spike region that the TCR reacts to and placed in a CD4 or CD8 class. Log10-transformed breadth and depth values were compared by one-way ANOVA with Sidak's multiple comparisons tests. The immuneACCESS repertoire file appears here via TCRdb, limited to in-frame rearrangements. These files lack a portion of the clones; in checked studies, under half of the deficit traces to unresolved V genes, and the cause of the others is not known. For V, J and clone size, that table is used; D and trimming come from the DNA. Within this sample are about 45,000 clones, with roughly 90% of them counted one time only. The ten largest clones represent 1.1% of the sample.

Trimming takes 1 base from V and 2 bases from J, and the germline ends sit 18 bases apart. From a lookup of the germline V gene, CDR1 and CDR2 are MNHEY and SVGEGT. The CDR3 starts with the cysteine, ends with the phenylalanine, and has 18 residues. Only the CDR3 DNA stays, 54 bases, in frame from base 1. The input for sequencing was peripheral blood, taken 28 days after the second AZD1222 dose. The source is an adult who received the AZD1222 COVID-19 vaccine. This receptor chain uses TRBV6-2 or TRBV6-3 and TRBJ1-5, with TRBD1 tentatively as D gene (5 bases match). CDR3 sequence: CASSYYRQLMQGNQPQHF. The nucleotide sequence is TGTGCCAGCAGTTACTACCGACAGCTTATGCAGGGCAATCAGCCCCAGCATTTT.